Listed below are T cell receptor beta chains from one sample, sequenced in a study of T-cell memory formation after mild COVID-19. TCRdb fed the 5' RACE reads into MiXCR, producing one record per CDR3 protein. The sample shows around 340,000 distinct CDR3 sequences, more than 15% of them seen only once. Sequenced: PBMCs or a T cell subset sorted from them (not recorded which). All receptors come from a man between 18 and 35 years old who had mild COVID-19 (a few samples of this study predate the infection). Cell type and time point are not known. Both conserved end residues are part of each CDR3. Each record gives: J gene, D gene, V gene, clone size, CDR3 protein, CDR3 DNA. The D gene is left open where the match is weak. A clone size is listed for some rows: how often the clone was seen (once, few, many), or a class if it is expanded.

j_call: TRBJ1-2
d_call: TRBD1
v_call: TRBV5-4
clone_size: few
cdr3_aa: CASSTDRGGGYGYTF
cdr3_nt: TGTGCCAGCAGTACCGACAGGGGAGGTGGCTATGGCTACACCTTC

j_call: TRBJ2-7
d_call: -
v_call: TRBV7-9
clone_size: few
cdr3_aa: CASSLDPGAYEQYF
cdr3_nt: TGTGCCAGCAGCTTAGACCCGGGAGCGTACGAGCAGTACTTC

j_call: TRBJ1-1
d_call: -
v_call: TRBV7-2
clone_size: -
cdr3_aa: CASSLQGFEAFF
cdr3_nt: TGTGCCAGCAGCTTACAGGGGTTTGAAGCTTTCTTT

j_call: TRBJ1-2
d_call: TRBD1
v_call: TRBV12-3/TRBV12-4
clone_size: -
cdr3_aa: CASSFGTGSGYTF
cdr3_nt: TGTGCCAGCAGTTTCGGGACAGGGAGCGGCTACACCTTC

j_call: TRBJ2-5
d_call: -
v_call: TRBV5-4
clone_size: -
cdr3_aa: CASAAGRSETQYF
cdr3_nt: TGTGCCAGCGCCGCGGGACGGAGCGAGACCCAGTACTTC

j_call: TRBJ1-4
d_call: -
v_call: TRBV14
clone_size: -
cdr3_aa: CASSQGRASTNEKLFF
cdr3_nt: TGTGCCAGCAGCCAGGGCAGGGCCTCAACTAATGAAAAACTGTTTTTT

j_call: TRBJ2-1
d_call: -
v_call: TRBV2
clone_size: -
cdr3_aa: CASSTTGAQFF
cdr3_nt: TGTGCCAGCAGTACAACGGGGGCGCAGTTCTTC

j_call: TRBJ2-3
d_call: TRBD1
v_call: TRBV2
clone_size: few
cdr3_aa: CASKGDRTPDTQYF
cdr3_nt: TGTGCCAGCAAAGGGGACAGAACCCCAGATACGCAGTATTTT

j_call: TRBJ2-3
d_call: -
v_call: TRBV20-1
clone_size: -
cdr3_aa: CSWGGQGTDTQYF
cdr3_nt: TGCAGTTGGGGGGGCCAAGGCACAGATACGCAGTATTTT

j_call: TRBJ2-1
d_call: -
v_call: TRBV7-2
clone_size: -
cdr3_aa: CASSLRGITSYNEQFF
cdr3_nt: TGTGCCAGCAGCCTCCGGGGCATTACCTCCTACAATGAGCAGTTCTTC

j_call: TRBJ2-1
d_call: TRBD2
v_call: TRBV6-2/TRBV6-3
clone_size: -
cdr3_aa: CASSRPTSGGADEQFF
cdr3_nt: TGTGCCAGCAGTCGCCCGACTAGCGGGGGGGCGGATGAGCAGTTCTTC

j_call: TRBJ1-4
d_call: -
v_call: TRBV5-1
clone_size: -
cdr3_aa: CASSNGDTREKLFF
cdr3_nt: TGCGCCAGCAGCAATGGAGACACCCGTGAAAAACTGTTTTTT

j_call: TRBJ2-3
d_call: -
v_call: TRBV12-3/TRBV12-4
clone_size: many
cdr3_aa: CASSARSGPDTQYF
cdr3_nt: TGTGCCAGCAGCGCCAGGTCCGGGCCAGATACGCAGTATTTT

j_call: TRBJ1-5
d_call: -
v_call: TRBV10-3
clone_size: -
cdr3_aa: CAISEGGGNQPQHF
cdr3_nt: TGTGCCATCAGTGAAGGAGGGGGCAATCAGCCCCAGCATTTT

j_call: TRBJ2-1
d_call: -
v_call: TRBV5-1
clone_size: few
cdr3_aa: CASSLWNNEQFF
cdr3_nt: TGCGCCAGCAGCTTGTGGAACAATGAGCAGTTCTTC

j_call: TRBJ1-1
d_call: -
v_call: TRBV6-2/TRBV6-3
clone_size: few
cdr3_aa: CASSYVPGLTEAFF
cdr3_nt: TGTGCCAGCAGTTACGTCCCAGGGTTGACTGAAGCTTTCTTT

j_call: TRBJ2-3
d_call: TRBD2
v_call: TRBV7-2
clone_size: few
cdr3_aa: CASSLRASGGHTDTQYF
cdr3_nt: TGTGCCAGCAGCTTAAGGGCTAGCGGGGGGCACACAGATACGCAGTATTTT

j_call: TRBJ2-6
d_call: -
v_call: TRBV7-2
clone_size: many
cdr3_aa: CASRLLSGANVLTF
cdr3_nt: TGTGCCAGCCGCCTACTGAGTGGGGCCAACGTCCTGACTTTC